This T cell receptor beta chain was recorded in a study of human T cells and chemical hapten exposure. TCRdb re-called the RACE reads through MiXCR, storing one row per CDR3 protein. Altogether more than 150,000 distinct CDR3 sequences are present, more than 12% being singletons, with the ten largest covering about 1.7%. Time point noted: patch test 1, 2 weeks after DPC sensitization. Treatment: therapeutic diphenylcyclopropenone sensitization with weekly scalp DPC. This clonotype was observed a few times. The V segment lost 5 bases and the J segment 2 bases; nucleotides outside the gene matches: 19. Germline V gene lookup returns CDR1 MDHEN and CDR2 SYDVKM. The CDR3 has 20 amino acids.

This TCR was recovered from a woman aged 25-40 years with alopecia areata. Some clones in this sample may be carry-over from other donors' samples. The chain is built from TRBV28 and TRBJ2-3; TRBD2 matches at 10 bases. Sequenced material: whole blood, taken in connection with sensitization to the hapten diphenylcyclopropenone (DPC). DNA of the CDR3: TGTGCCAGCAGTCCGCACACCTTTTTTGGACTAGCGGAGGACACAGATACGCAGTATTTT. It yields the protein CASSPHTFFGLAEDTDTQYF.